These 29 T cell receptor beta chains were all obtained from the same sample, sequenced in a study of shared clonotypes between healthy human individuals (dated by TCRdb to 2020 to 2022). Library preparation was by the immunoSEQ multiplex PCR assay. TCRdb limited this immuneACCESS table to in-frame rearrangements with V and J called. A share of clones is missing; checked studies link under half to unresolved V genes, and the rest is unexplained. For this sample the table gives approximately 640,000 clones, of which about nine tenths were detected only once. Of the sample, 34% is held by the ten largest clones. Specimen: memory CD8+ T cells from PBMCs. The meaning of the sample's cell subset or site label: CD45RO+ cells pooled with CCR7-negative TemRA cells. These receptors were collected from a man between 18 and 29 years old in good health. Some clones in this sample may be carry-over from other donors' samples.

The chain combines TRBV9 with TRBJ2-5; 8 bases match TRBD1. The end of the DNA fits TRBJ2-7 better, so the J call may be wrong. CDR1 SGDLS and CDR2 YYNGEE come from the germline V gene. The CDR3 runs 15 residues. CDR3 sequence (DNA): TGTGCCAGCAGCTATACGACAGGGGATACTTACGAGCAGTACTTC. This codes for CASSYTTGDTYEQYF.

The genes are TRBV6-1 and TRBJ2-7; TRBD1 matches at 8 bases. The length of the CDR3 is 14 residues. In germline, CDR1 is MNHNS, CDR2 SASEGT. J gave up 2 bases and V 6 bases, and 6 bases lay outside the gene matches. CDR3 loop: CASRDRALTYEQYF. The CDR3 DNA reads as TGTGCCAGCAGGGACAGGGCCCTAACCTACGAGCAGTACTTC.

This chain links TRBV4-1 with TRBJ2-6, with a weak D call TRBD1 (6 bases). Trimming took off 3 bases at V and 2 bases at J, with 8 bases between the two ends. Germline CDR1 MGHRA, CDR2 YSYEKL. The CDR3 spans 15 residues. The CDR3 nucleotides are TGCGCCAGCAGCCACACAGGGACTGGGGCCAACGTCCTGACTTTC. This encodes CASSHTGTGANVLTF.

J is TRBJ2-1 and V is TRBV4-3; a possible D gene is TRBD2 (6 bases). The CDR3 is made up of 16 amino acids. Germline CDR1 is LGHNA and CDR2 is YSLEER. Trimming left V 4 bases short and J 2 bases short, with 15 bases between. The CDR3 DNA is TGCGCCAGCAGCCGAGCAGGGACTTCAGCCTACAATGAGCAGTTCTTC. This gives the protein CASSRAGTSAYNEQFF.

The J gene is TRBJ2-7, the V gene TRBV6-5; 13 bases match TRBD2. With 0 bases clipped from V and 9 bases from J, the junction kept 8 bases outside the gene matches. Germline V gene data show CDR1 as MNHEY and CDR2 as SVGAGI. This CDR3 has 16 residues. CDR3 loop: CASSYSTGLAGRGQYF. In DNA form, the CDR3 reads TGTGCCAGCAGTTACTCGACGGGACTAGCGGGAAGGGGGCAGTACTTC.

The J gene is TRBJ2-3, the V gene TRBV7-3, with 7 nucleotides matching TRBD1. Per germline, CDR1 SGHTA and CDR2 FQGTGA. The CDR3 is 15 residues long. Trimming cost V 5 bases and J 1 base; bases outside gene matches: 6. CDR3 in amino acids: CASSRGDSRTDTQYF. Written as DNA, the CDR3 is TGTGCCAGCAGCCGAGGGGACAGCCGCACAGATACGCAGTATTTT.

The rearrangement links TRBV7-3 to TRBJ1-1; D possibly corresponds to TRBD1 (6 bases). CDR3 size: 14 residues. Trimming took off 4 bases at V and 4 bases at J, with 13 bases between the two ends. CDR1 is SGHTA and CDR2 is FQGTGA in the germline V gene. CDR3 nucleotide sequence: TGTGCCAGCAGCTCTAGGGGAGGGGGCACTGAAGCTTTCTTT. Protein: CASSSRGGGTEAFF.

The genes are TRBV7-2 and TRBJ2-4, with D possibly TRBD1 on 6 matching bases. From germline, CDR1 is SGHTA and CDR2 FQGNSA. CDR3 size: 14 residues. Trimming took off 4 bases at V and 6 bases at J, with 13 bases between the two ends. The CDR3 DNA is TGTGCCAGCAGCTCTTGGACAGAGTTAAACATTCAGTACTTC. Its translation is CASSSWTELNIQYF.

The chain has TRBV28 and TRBJ1-1; unclear D gene. The CDR3 runs 15 residues. Between the trimmed V and J ends, which lost 6 bases and 1 base, there was a span of 15 bases. CDR1 and CDR2 from the germline V gene are MDHEN and SYDVKM. The CDR3 spells CASSTSAGWNTEAFF. The CDR3 DNA follows: TGTGCCAGCAGCACGTCCGCCGGATGGAACACTGAAGCTTTCTTT.

This clone was recorded once. This chain connects TRBV25-1 to TRBJ1-2; 8 bases are shared with TRBD1. The V segment lost 3 bases and the J segment 8 bases; nucleotides outside the gene matches: 17. The CDR3 has 17 residues. The V gene's germline CDR1 is MGHDK and CDR2 SYGVNS. CDR3 nucleotide sequence: TGTGCCAGCAGTGATTCCTTGGACAGGGAAGTCTCTTGCGGCTACACCTTC. It codes for CASSDSLDREVSCGYTF.

The chain couples TRBV5-6 to TRBJ2-3; the match to TRBD2 covers 14 bases. Germline CDR1 SGHDT, CDR2 YYEEEE. CDR3 length equals 16 residues. With 5 bases clipped from V and 4 bases from J, the junction kept 6 bases outside the gene matches. CDR3 protein: CASRGTSGSPADTQYF. DNA for the CDR3: TGTGCCAGCAGGGGGACTAGCGGGAGTCCGGCAGATACGCAGTATTTT.

This clone has ten or more counts. The rearrangement uses TRBV7-9 and TRBJ1-2, with D possibly matching TRBD1 (6 bases). The V end was cut by 1 base, the J end by 1 base, with 10 bases between. The germline gives CDR1 SEHNR, CDR2 FQNEAQ (reference sequence). The CDR3 runs to 15 residues. The CDR3 sequence is CASSLGGQSNYGYTF. Written as DNA, the CDR3 is TGTGCCAGCAGCTTAGGGGGGCAGAGTAACTATGGCTACACCTTC.

The chain has TRBV19 and TRBJ2-6; the D is unclear. In germline, CDR1 is LNHDA, CDR2 SQIVND (reference sequence). V was trimmed by 1 base and J by 0 bases, leaving 4 bases between them. CDR3 size: 15 residues. The CDR3 sequence is CASSIAHSGANVLTF. The CDR3 region has the DNA TGTGCCAGTAGTATAGCCCACTCTGGGGCCAACGTCCTGACTTTC.

The chain couples TRBV18 to TRBJ1-5; D gene unclear. V lost 1 base, J lost 6 bases, and 10 bases lay in between. The CDR3 length is 14 residues. Per the germline V gene, CDR1 is KGHSH and CDR2 is LQKENI. Here the CDR3 reads CASSPRGFGQPQHF. CDR3 bases: TGTGCCAGCTCACCACGGGGTTTCGGTCAGCCCCAGCATTTT.

Written as DNA, the CDR3 is TGTGCCAGCAGGACCCTTGCAGGGGGACCTTATGGCTACACCTTC. Translating it yields CASRTLAGGPYGYTF. The chain recombines TRBV6-1 with TRBJ1-2; the match to TRBD1 covers 7 bases. The CDR3 contains 15 residues. V was clipped by 6 bases and J by 5 bases; unmatched bases: 12. Germline loops: CDR1 MNHNS, CDR2 SASEGT.

This clone was counted a single time. V is TRBV18 and J is TRBJ1-2; 7 bases map to TRBD1. V was clipped by 3 bases and J by 8 bases; unmatched bases: 18. Germline V gene sequence: CDR1 KGHSH, CDR2 LQKENI. The CDR3 covers 17 residues. CDR3 in DNA: TGTGCCAGCTCACCGACCGGGACAGAGGGCTTATATGGCGGCTACACCTTC. It specifies CASSPTGTEGLYGGYTF.

This chain joins TRBV15 and TRBJ2-1, with TRBD1 matching 8 bases. The CDR3 has 18 amino acids. The germline gives CDR1 LNHNV, CDR2 YYDKDF (reference sequence). The V segment lost 6 bases and the J segment 8 bases; nucleotides outside the gene matches: 21. The CDR3: CATRGPPLGGTGVDEQFF. CDR3 coding DNA: TGTGCCACCAGGGGCCCCCCTCTCGGCGGGACAGGTGTCGATGAGCAGTTCTTC.

The V gene is TRBV4-2, the J gene TRBJ2-7; D is perhaps TRBD1 (7 bases). The CDR3 is made up of 18 amino acids. Germline lookup yields CDR1 LGHNA and CDR2 YNFKEQ. The V and J ends lost 0 bases and 7 bases respectively, with 25 bases between them. The CDR3 loop reads CASSQERYVRTGEEEQYF. For the CDR3, the DNA is TGTGCCAGCAGCCAAGAGAGGTATGTCCGTACAGGGGAGGAGGAGCAGTACTTC.

This clone has just one count. The rearrangement links TRBV25-1 to TRBJ2-7; TRBD1 might be the D (6 bases). CDR1 is MGHDK and CDR2 is SYGVNS in the germline V gene. V was shortened by 4 bases and J by 0 bases, with 13 bases between the two germline ends. The CDR3 is 15 residues long. CDR3 sequence (DNA): TGTGCCAGCAGTGCCCAGGGGAAGAGCTCCTACGAGCAGTACTTC. Translated, it gives CASSAQGKSSYEQYF.

The chain joins TRBV9 to TRBJ2-4; D gene ambiguous. Germline-derived CDR1 and CDR2 are SGDLS and YYNGEE. The ends were cut back, 0 bases at V and 8 bases at J, with 12 bases in the middle. The CDR3 runs 14 residues. The CDR3 nucleotides are TGTGCCAGCAGCGTAGGATCCGCCGAGGACATTCAGTACTTC. It codes for CASSVGSAEDIQYF.

V is TRBV6-5 and J is TRBJ2-1, with D unresolved. CDR1 is MNHEY, CDR2 SVGAGI, per germline. This CDR3 region has 13 residues. Trimming stripped 6 bases from V and 8 bases from J, with 14 bases between. CDR3 residues: CASSNVRSDEQFF. In nucleotides, the CDR3 is TGTGCCAGCAGCAACGTCAGGTCCGATGAGCAGTTCTTC.

Points on this clone: A much larger clone is a single base away; this may be a read error. This sample includes further DNA sequences coding for the same CDR3. J is TRBJ2-3 and V is TRBV9; unclear D gene. V was pared by 4 bases and J by 2 bases, with 5 bases between. The CDR3 length is 12 residues. Per the germline V gene, CDR1 is SGDLS and CDR2 is YYNGEE. DNA for the CDR3: TGTGCCAGCAGCCCCCCCACAGATACGCAGTATTTT. Translating it yields CASSPPTDTQYF.

A few counts support this clone. V gene TRBV29-1 combines with J gene TRBJ1-1; the D is unclear. This CDR3 is built from 11 residues. V was pared by 8 bases and J by 1 base, with 8 bases between. The germline gives CDR1 SQVTM, CDR2 ANQGSEA. The CDR3 DNA sequence: TGCAGCCTAGGAGGGAACACTGAAGCTTTCTTT. Translation gives CSLGGNTEAFF.

Comments on this clone: This likely reflects a read error, since a far larger clone is one base away. CDR3 residues: CASGQGDWLGTEAFF. CDR3 bases: TGCGCCAGCGGCCAAGGGGACTGGCTGGGCACTGAAGCTTTCTTT. The V gene is TRBV4-3, the J gene TRBJ1-1, with a tentative D call TRBD1 (5 bases). The CDR3 covers 15 residues. Looked up from germline, CDR1 is LGHNA and CDR2 is YSLEER.

The CDR3 DNA is TGTGCCAGCAGTGTTAGCGGGATAGGGAATGAGCAGTTCTTC. Its translation is CASSVSGIGNEQFF. This sequence joins TRBV9 and TRBJ2-1, with TRBD2 identical over 8 bases. The CDR3 is 14 residues long. The germline CDR1 and CDR2 sequences are SGDLS and YYNGEE. With 5 bases clipped from V and 7 bases from J, the junction kept 8 bases outside the gene matches.

The J gene is TRBJ2-1, the V gene TRBV11-3; 14 bases agree with TRBD2. Germline-derived CDR1 and CDR2 are SGHNT and YENEEA. The V gene end was trimmed by 3 bases and the J gene end by 7 bases; junction bases not matched to a gene: 2. The CDR3 has 15 residues. This CDR3 is CASSLTSGRANEQFF. The DNA of the CDR3 is TGTGCCAGCAGCTTGACTAGCGGGAGGGCAAATGAGCAGTTCTTC.

There are many counts of this clone. V is TRBV25-1 and J is TRBJ2-5, with TRBD1 as a possible D gene (5 bases). CDR1 is MGHDK, CDR2 SYGVNS, per germline. V was cut by 4 bases and J by 2 bases, with 17 bases left in between. The CDR3 covers 16 residues. Written as DNA, the CDR3 is TGTGCCAGCAGTGTAGCCAGGGCCCACCTTCAAGAGACCCAGTACTTC. Translated, it gives CASSVARAHLQETQYF.

The V and J genes are TRBV28 and TRBJ2-3; D might be TRBD1 or TRBD2, each matching 5 bases. The CDR3 has 15 amino acids. V was clipped by 5 bases and J by 2 bases, with 14 bases between them. CDR1 is MDHEN and CDR2 is SYDVKM in the germline V gene. The CDR3 protein is CASSPGPANTDTQYF. The CDR3 DNA reads as TGTGCCAGCAGTCCGGGGCCGGCCAACACAGATACGCAGTATTTT.

Notes on this clone: Other DNA sequences within the sample encode an identical CDR3. V is TRBV28 and J is TRBJ1-1, with a possible D match to TRBD1 (6 bases). Germline CDR1 is MDHEN and CDR2 is SYDVKM. V gave up 4 bases and J gave up 5 bases, with 8 bases separating them. The CDR3 length is 12 residues. The CDR3 spells CASSYRGTEAFF. DNA of the CDR3: TGTGCCAGCAGTTATAGGGGGACTGAAGCTTTCTTT.